This is a list of T cell receptor beta chains from one sample in a study of PD-L1 blockade in urothelial cancer. Profiling relied on immunoSEQ multiplex PCR, and the TCRdb table lists in-frame clones only, not all of them. The data contain tens of thousands of clones, less than 90% of them singletons. The sequencing used PBMCs, collected around atezolizumab (anti-PD-L1) treatment. The receptor set was obtained from a woman in her seventies with urothelial cancer. Both conserved end residues are part of each CDR3. A D gene is named only where the DNA matches it firmly. Clone size, where shown, is once, few, many, or a class for clones that have expanded.

>TRBJ1-4|TRBD1|NA|TRBV5-1
TGCGCCAGCAGCTTGACGCGGGACAGGCCTAATGAAAAACTGTTTTTT
CASSLTRDRPNEKLFF
>TRBJ2-5|TRBD1|NA|TRBV6-1
TGTGCCAGCAGTGCTTGGACAGGGGGCGGGGAGACCCAGTACTTC
CASSAWTGGGETQYF
>TRBJ1-2|NA|few|TRBV11-2
TGTGCCAGCAGCTTAAAGTCAGGGAACTATGGCTACACCTTC
CASSLKSGNYGYTF
>TRBJ1-1|NA|NA|TRBV29-1
TGCAGCGCTGGGGCCTCGTGGGCAGGTGAAACTGAAGCTTTCTTT
CSAGASWAGETEAFF
>TRBJ1-2|NA|NA|TRBV28
TGTGCCAGCAGCCTCACAGGGAATGGCTACACCTTC
CASSLTGNGYTF
>TRBJ1-5|NA|NA|TRBV18
TGTGCCAGCTCACCAGTGCGGCAGCGCAATCAGCCCCAGCATTTT
CASSPVRQRNQPQHF
>TRBJ1-5|NA|NA|TRBV28
TGTGCCACACACTTCGGGTTCTCAAGCAATCAGCCCCAGCATTTT
CATHFGFSSNQPQHF
>TRBJ2-7|NA|few|TRBV6-6
TGTGCCAGCAGTCGGGGTTACGAGCAGTACTTC
CASSRGYEQYF
>TRBJ2-2|TRBD2|NA|TRBV9
TGTGCCAGCAGCCTACTAGCGGGAGGGACAAACACCGGGGAGCTGTTTTTT
CASSLLAGGTNTGELFF
>TRBJ2-1|TRBD2|few|TRBV29-1
TGCAGCGTTGCCGATGTTGCTAGCGGGTCTTACAATGAGCAGTTCTTC
CSVADVASGSYNEQFF
>TRBJ1-4|NA|once|TRBV18
TGTGCCAGCTCACCAGACAGGAGCCAAGAAAAACTGTTTTTT
CASSPDRSQEKLFF
>TRBJ1-3|NA|NA|TRBV28
TGTGCCAGCAGTTCGGACATCCTAGTGCCGGGAAACACCATATATTTT
CASSSDILVPGNTIYF
>TRBJ2-7|TRBD2|once|TRBV27
TGTGCCAGCAGTGTTCTAGCGGGAACCCCCTTCGAGCAGTACTTC
CASSVLAGTPFEQYF
>TRBJ1-6|NA|few|TRBV6-6
TGTGCCAGCACGTTTAAACTCAGGGATTCACCCCTCCACTTT
CASTFKLRDSPLHF
>TRBJ1-2|TRBD1|NA|TRBV6-5
TGTGCCAGCAGTGCACAACAGGGGAGTGGCTACACCTTC
CASSAQQGSGYTF
>TRBJ1-2|TRBD1|many|TRBV5-1
TGCGCCAGCAGCCTACGACAGGGGAGAGCTAACTATGGCTACACCTTC
CASSLRQGRANYGYTF
>TRBJ1-5|NA|NA|TRBV30
TGTGCCTGGAGAGATGGACAGCTCAATCAGCCCCAGCATTTT
CAWRDGQLNQPQHF
>TRBJ2-1|NA|NA|TRBV5-1
TGCGCCAGCAGCTTGGCCGGGCTAGCTTCCTACAATGAGCAGTTCTTC
CASSLAGLASYNEQFF
>TRBJ2-3|NA|NA|TRBV5-1
TGCGCCAGCAGCTTGGAGAGAGATACGCAGTATTTT
CASSLERDTQYF
>TRBJ1-6|NA|once|TRBV7-9
TGTGCCAGCAGCTTGGGCAGGGGCGCCTATAATTCACCCCTCCACTTT
CASSLGRGAYNSPLHF
>TRBJ2-3|TRBD1|NA|TRBV18
TGTGCCAGCTCACCCCCACAGGGGACAGATACGCAGTATTTT
CASSPPQGTDTQYF
>TRBJ2-5|NA|NA|TRBV7-7
TGTGCCAGCAGCTTATGGAGGACGGGGCAAGAGACCCAGTACTTC
CASSLWRTGQETQYF
>TRBJ2-7|TRBD1|NA|TRBV7-9
TGTGCCAGCAGCTCCCCGGGACAGGACGCTGGTGAGCAGTACTTC
CASSSPGQDAGEQYF
>TRBJ1-3|TRBD1|NA|TRBV19
TGTGCCAGTGCCATACAGGGGGCGAATGGAAACACCATATATTTT
CASAIQGANGNTIYF
>TRBJ1-6|NA|NA|TRBV2
TGTGCCAGCAGCGCGGGACGGAACACACCCCTCCACTTT
CASSAGRNTPLHF
>TRBJ2-7|NA|NA|TRBV5-1
TGCGCCAGCAGCCTCAGGAACGAGCAGTACTTC
CASSLRNEQYF
>TRBJ1-5|NA|NA|TRBV18
TGTGCCAGCTCACCATATTCAGGGGAAGATCAGCCCCAGCATTTT
CASSPYSGEDQPQHF
>TRBJ1-2|NA|NA|TRBV5-4
TGTGCCAGCAGCTTTCCGGAACAGGGAAACTATGGCTACACCTTC
CASSFPEQGNYGYTF
>TRBJ1-5|TRBD1|NA|TRBV2
TGTGCCAGCAGTCCCGGACAGGGGTTGGGGCAGCCCCAGCATTTT
CASSPGQGLGQPQHF
>TRBJ1-5|NA|NA|TRBV19
TGTGCCAGTAGTCCGTTAGAGCTGAGTCAGCCCCAGCATTTT
CASSPLELSQPQHF